This T cell receptor (beta chain) derives from a study of cytomegalovirus exposure and HLA in healthy donors. Overall study findings and caveats: Researchers catalogued 160 or so TCR beta chains as cytomegalovirus-associated. As confirmed in vitro, three CMV-associated chains were specific for CMV antigens.

In regard to this clone: What it binds is unknown.

The trim removed 0 bases at V and 1 base at J, leaving 9 bases unmatched. The CDR3 is made up of 17 amino acids. CDR1 and CDR2 from the germline V gene are SGHRS and YFSETQ. Primers: 60 Vbeta forward and 13 Jbeta reverse. TCRdb keeps only in-frame clones here, not all; method: immunoSEQ multiplex PCR. The table has 180,000 or so clones, roughly 73% seen once. Sequencing was done on a sample of PBMCs. The rearrangement uses TRBV5-1 and TRBJ2-7, with TRBD2 matching over 8 bases. This TCR came from a woman aged 40 to 55 in good health and CMV-seropositive. The CDR3 loop is CASSLGQREWFSYEQYF. The CDR3 nucleotides read TGCGCCAGCAGCTTGGGTCAGCGGGAGTGGTTTTCCTACGAGCAGTACTTC.